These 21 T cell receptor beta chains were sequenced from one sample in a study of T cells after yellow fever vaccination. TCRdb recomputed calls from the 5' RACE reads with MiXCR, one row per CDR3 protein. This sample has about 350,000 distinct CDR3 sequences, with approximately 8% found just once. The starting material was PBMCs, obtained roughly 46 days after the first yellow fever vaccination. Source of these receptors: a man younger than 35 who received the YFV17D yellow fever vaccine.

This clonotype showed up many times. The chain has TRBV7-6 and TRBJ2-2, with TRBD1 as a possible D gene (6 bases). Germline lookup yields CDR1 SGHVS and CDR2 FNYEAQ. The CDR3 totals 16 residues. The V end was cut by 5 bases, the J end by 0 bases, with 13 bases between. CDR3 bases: TGTGCCAGCAGCCCACTCGGGACACCGAACACCGGGGAGCTGTTTTTT. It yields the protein CASSPLGTPNTGELFF.

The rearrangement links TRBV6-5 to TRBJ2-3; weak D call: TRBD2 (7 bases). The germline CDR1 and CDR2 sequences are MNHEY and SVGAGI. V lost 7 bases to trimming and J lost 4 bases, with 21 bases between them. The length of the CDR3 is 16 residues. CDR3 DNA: TGTGCCAGCATTAACCTCCTGGGGGGGCTGTCAGATACGCAGTATTTT. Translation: CASINLLGGLSDTQYF.

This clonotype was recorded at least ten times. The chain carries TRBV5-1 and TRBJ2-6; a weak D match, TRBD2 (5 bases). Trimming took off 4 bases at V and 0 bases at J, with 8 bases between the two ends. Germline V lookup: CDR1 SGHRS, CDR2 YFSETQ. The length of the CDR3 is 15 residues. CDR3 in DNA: TGCGCCAGCAGCCCGGACTTCTCTGGGGCCAACGTCCTGACTTTC. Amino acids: CASSPDFSGANVLTF.

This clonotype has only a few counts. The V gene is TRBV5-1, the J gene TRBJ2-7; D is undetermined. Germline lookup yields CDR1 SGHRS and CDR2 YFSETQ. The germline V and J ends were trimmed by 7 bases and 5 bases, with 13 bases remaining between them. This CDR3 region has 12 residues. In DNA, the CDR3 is TGCGCCAGCTCTACTACTTCCCACGAGCAGTACTTC. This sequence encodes CASSTTSHEQYF.

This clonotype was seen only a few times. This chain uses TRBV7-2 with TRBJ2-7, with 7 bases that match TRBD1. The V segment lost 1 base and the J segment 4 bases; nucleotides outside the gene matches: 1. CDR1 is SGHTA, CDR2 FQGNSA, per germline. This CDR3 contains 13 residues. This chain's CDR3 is CASSLEQGYEQYV. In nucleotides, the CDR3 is TGTGCCAGCAGCTTAGAACAGGGGTACGAGCAGTACGTC.

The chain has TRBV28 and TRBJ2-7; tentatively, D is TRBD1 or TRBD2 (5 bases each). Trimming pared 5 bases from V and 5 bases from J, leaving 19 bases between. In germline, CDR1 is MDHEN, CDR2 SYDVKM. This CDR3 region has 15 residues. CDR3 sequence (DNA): TGTGCCAGCAGTCCAAGAACCGGGGCCGTCAACGAGCAGTACGTC. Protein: CASSPRTGAVNEQYV.

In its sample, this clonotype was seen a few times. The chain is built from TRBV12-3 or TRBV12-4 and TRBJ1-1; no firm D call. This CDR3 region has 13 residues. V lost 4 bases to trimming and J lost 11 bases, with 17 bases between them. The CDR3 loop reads CASSYRDTSRAFF. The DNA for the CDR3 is TGTGCCAGCAGTTACCGGGATACAAGTAGGGCTTTCTTT.

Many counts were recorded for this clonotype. The CDR3 sequence: CASSTPDGGTYEQYV. The DNA for the CDR3 is TGTGCCAGCAGTACCCCGGACGGAGGTACCTACGAGCAGTACGTC. The chain joins TRBV6-1 to TRBJ2-7, with TRBD2 as a possible D gene (5 bases). Germline V gives CDR1 MNHNS, CDR2 SASEGT. CDR3 size: 15 residues. The germline V and J ends were trimmed by 5 bases and 2 bases, with 16 bases remaining between them.

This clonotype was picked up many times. The CDR3 DNA reads TGTGCCAGCAGGGCCGGGGGCGGACTCGTCTACAATGAGCAGTTCTTC. It translates to CASRAGGGLVYNEQFF. The gene calls are TRBV12-3 or TRBV12-4 and TRBJ2-1; D possibly matches TRBD1 or TRBD2 (6 bases each). The V and J ends lost 6 bases and 3 bases respectively, with 18 bases between them. The CDR3 length is 16 residues.

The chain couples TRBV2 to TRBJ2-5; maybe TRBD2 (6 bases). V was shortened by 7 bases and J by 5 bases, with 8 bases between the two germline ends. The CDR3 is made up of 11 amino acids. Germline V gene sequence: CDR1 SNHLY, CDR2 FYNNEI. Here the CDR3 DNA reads TGTGCCAGCAATGCGGGGGAGACCCAGTACTTC. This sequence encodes CASNAGETQYF.

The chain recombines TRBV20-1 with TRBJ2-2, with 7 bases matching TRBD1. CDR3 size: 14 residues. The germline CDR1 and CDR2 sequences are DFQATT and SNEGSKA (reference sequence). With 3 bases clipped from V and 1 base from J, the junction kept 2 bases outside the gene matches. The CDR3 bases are TGCAGTGCTAGCTGGACAGGGAACACCGGGGAGCTGTTTTTT. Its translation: CSASWTGNTGELFF.

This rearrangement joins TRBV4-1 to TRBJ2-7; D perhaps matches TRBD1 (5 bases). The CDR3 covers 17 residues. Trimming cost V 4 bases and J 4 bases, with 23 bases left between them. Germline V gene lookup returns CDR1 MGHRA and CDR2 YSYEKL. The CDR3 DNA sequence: TGCGCCAGCAGCCGCAGCATAGGGCAGGGTATTCCGTACGAGCAGTACGTC. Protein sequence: CASSRSIGQGIPYEQYV.

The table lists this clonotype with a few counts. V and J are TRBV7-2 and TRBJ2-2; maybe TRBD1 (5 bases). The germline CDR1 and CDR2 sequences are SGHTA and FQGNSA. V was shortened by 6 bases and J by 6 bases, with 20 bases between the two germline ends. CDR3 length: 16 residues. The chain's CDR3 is CASSSARVRAPGELFF. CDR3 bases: TGTGCCAGCAGTTCGGCTCGGGTCAGGGCCCCCGGGGAGCTGTTTTTT.

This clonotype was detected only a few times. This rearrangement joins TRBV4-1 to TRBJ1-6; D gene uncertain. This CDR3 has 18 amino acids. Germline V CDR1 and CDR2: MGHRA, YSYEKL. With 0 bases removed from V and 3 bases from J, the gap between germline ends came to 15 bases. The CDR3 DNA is TGCGCCAGCAGCCAAGACCCCCAGACACTAGGCTATAATTCACCCCTCCACTTT. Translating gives CASSQDPQTLGYNSPLHF.

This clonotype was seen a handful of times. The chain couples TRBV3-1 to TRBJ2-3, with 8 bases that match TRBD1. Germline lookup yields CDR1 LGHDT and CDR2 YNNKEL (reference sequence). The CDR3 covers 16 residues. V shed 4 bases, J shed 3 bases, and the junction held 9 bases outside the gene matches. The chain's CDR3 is CASSRGRDRRTDTQYF. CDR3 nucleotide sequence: TGTGCCAGCAGCCGAGGCCGGGACAGGAGGACAGATACGCAGTATTTT.

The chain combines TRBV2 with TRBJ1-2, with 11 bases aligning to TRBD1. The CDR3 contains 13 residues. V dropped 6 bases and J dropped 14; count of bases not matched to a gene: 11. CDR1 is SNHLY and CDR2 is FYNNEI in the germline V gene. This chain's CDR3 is CASRGQGATTDTF. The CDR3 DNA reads TGTGCCAGCAGAGGACAGGGGGCCACAACTGATACCTTC.

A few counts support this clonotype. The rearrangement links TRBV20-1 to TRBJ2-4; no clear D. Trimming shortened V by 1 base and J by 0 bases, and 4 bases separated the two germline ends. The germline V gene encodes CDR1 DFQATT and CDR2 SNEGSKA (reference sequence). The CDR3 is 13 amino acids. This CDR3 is CSARVPAKNIQYF. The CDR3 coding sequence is TGCAGTGCTAGAGTCCCAGCCAAAAACATTCAGTACTTC.

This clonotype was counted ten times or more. The CDR3 nucleotides read TGTGCCACCGGGGGGCCTGAAGCTTTCTTT. This sequence encodes CATGGPEAFF. V is TRBV12-3 or TRBV12-4 and J is TRBJ1-1; a weak D match, TRBD1 (6 bases). The V end lost 10 bases, the J end lost 6 bases, and 9 bases lay between the germline ends. The CDR3 totals 10 residues.

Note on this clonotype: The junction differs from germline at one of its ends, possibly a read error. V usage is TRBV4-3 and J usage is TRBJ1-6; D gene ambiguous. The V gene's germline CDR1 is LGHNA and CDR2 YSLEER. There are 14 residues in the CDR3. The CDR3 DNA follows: TGCGCCAGCAGCCAAGGTCAAAATAATTCACCCATCCACTTT. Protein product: CASSQGQNNSPIHF.

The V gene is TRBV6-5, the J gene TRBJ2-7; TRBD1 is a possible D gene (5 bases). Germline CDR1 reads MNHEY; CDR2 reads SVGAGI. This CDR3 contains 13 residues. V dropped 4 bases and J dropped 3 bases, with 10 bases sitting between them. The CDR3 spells CASSFGRDYEQYF. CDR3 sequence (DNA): TGTGCCAGCAGTTTCGGCAGGGACTACGAGCAGTACTTC.

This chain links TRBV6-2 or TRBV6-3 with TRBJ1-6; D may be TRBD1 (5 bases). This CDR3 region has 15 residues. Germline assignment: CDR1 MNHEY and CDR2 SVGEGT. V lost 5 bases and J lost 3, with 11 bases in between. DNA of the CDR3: TGTGCCAGCAGTACCTCGACAGACTATAATTCACCCCTCCACTTT. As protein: CASSTSTDYNSPLHF.